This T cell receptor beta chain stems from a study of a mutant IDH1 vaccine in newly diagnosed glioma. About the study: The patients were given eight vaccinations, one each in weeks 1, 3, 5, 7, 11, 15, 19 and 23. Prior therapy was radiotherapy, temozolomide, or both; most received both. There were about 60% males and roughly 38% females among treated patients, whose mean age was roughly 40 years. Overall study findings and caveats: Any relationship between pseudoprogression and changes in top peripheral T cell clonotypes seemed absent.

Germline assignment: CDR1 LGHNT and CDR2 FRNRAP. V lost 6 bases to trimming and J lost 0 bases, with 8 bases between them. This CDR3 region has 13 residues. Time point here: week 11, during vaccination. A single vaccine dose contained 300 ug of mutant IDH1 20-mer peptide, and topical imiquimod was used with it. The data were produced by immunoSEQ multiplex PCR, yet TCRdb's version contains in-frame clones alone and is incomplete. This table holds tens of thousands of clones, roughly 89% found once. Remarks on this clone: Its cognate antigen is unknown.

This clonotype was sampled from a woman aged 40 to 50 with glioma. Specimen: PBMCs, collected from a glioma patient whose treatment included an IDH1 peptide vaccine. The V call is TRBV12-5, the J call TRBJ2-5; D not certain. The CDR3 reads CASGPQYQETQYF. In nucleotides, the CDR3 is TGTGCTAGTGGCCCACAGTACCAAGAGACCCAGTACTTC. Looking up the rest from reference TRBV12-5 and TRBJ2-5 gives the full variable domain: DARVTQTPRHKVTEMGQEVTMRCQPILGHNTVFWYRQTMMQGLELLAYFRNRAPLDDSGMPKDRFSAEMPDATLATLKIQPSEPRDSAVYFCASGPQYQETQYFGPGTRLLVL.